The T cell receptor (beta chain) under discussion was sequenced for a study of regulatory T cells in long-lasting Graves disease (dated by TCRdb to the early 2020s). For context, the study as a whole: Persistent Graves' disease meant more than 5 years of antithyroid drug treatment with TSH receptor autoantibodies that stayed positive. TCR sequencing covered some 13 persistent and 20 newly diagnosed Graves' disease patients, some 33 samples in total. The study took place in China and was registered as a clinical trial. This study used TCR sequencing and RNA sequencing of peripheral blood to compare persistent Graves' disease patients against newly diagnosed Graves' disease patients. In the clinical cohort, patients with persistent Graves' disease had used antithyroid drugs for an average of about 9.3 years. What the study reported, not specific to this receptor: A larger number of public clonotypes was shared among persistent patients (approximately 3,000) than among newly diagnosed patients (approximately 1,000). As a limitation, the authors acknowledged that the small sample size may reduce accuracy. The study examined only peripheral blood because the primary lesion, thyroid tissue, could not be accessed. Only the TCR beta chain was sequenced and analyzed. Compared with newly diagnosed patients, persistent Graves' disease patients had lower TCR Shannon entropy and fewer highly expanded clones, which suggests clonal expansion. Preferential use of TRBV28, TRBJ1-2 and TRBJ2-5 was observed in persistent disease, whereas TRBV20-1 and TRBJ2-1 were favored in newly diagnosed disease.

This clonotype was seen once. The antigen it recognizes is unknown. This likely reflects a read error, since a far larger clone is one base away. Interpreted using the paper, the time point label stands for: persistent/refractory GD, antithyroid drugs over 5 years with positive TRAb. RNA was extracted from PBMCs in TRIzol for both TCR sequencing and RNA sequencing. Graves' disease was diagnosed according to American Thyroid Association guidelines. Recruitment of patients was carried out at an endocrinology department in Xi'an, China. Each patient gave roughly 8.4 milliliters of peripheral blood, collected in an EDTA anticoagulant tube. PBMCs were isolated by Ficoll Paque Plus density gradient separation without further T cell sorting. An Agilent 2100 Bioanalyzer and agarose gel were used to assess RNA quality, and a NanoDrop 2000 was used to measure RNA concentration. From the germline V gene, CDR1 is MNHGY and CDR2 is SAAAGT. The CDR3, from cysteine to phenylalanine, totals 13 residues. The retained sequence is limited to the CDR3, 39 bases, with the frame set at the first base.

Libraries were built with multiplex PCR. Sequenced using an Illumina HiSeq 4000. CDR3 regions were amplified by Arm-PCR with iRepertoire HTBI primers to construct TCR beta libraries. Before sequencing, the PCR products went through gel purification. The study's processing was this. Across samples, roughly 60 TRBV and 13 to 15 TRBJ segments were identified and used for gene usage analysis of CDR3 amino acid clonotypes. Filtered high-quality paired reads were merged into contigs using COPE and FqMerger. BLAST was used to align contigs to the IMGT TRBV, TRBD and TRBJ reference genes, and CDR3 was defined following IMGT. Clonotypes above 0.1% frequency were classified as highly expanded clones. Repertoire diversity was measured by Shannon entropy, and V-J evenness by the Gini coefficient. A clonotype was considered public if more than one individual shared it. TCRdb cleaned the public reads at Q25 with fastp, built clones with MiXCR and kept in-frame beta chains. For every CDR3 protein sequence, its rows merge into one entry that carries the most common genes and DNA. These V and J calls are TCRdb output, not the study's own analysis. Recorded for this sample are more than 350,000 distinct CDR3 sequences; 21% of them occurred a single time. The ten largest clones add up to roughly 13% of the sample.

This TCR was recovered from a female donor with Graves disease. The material sequenced was peripheral blood mononuclear cells (PBMCs), taken when the disease was refractory, from a patient treated with antithyroid drugs. This chain is built from TRBV6-8 and TRBJ1-2, with the D gene not clear enough to name. The bases read TGTGGCAGCAGCTACAACGCTAACTATGGCTACACCTTC. Translated, it gives CGSSYNANYGYTF.